The 27 T cell receptor beta chains given below trace back to one sample, sequenced in a study of blood T cell repertoires in COVID-19 (dated by TCRdb to about 2020). Library prep was done by the immunoSEQ multiplex PCR assay. TCRdb's version of the immuneACCESS table is confined to in-frame rearrangements and falls short of the full clone set. An unresolved V gene accounts for under half of the shortfall where checked; the remainder is of unknown origin. This sample holds some 140,000 clones; around 80% were observed only once. Of the sample, 3% to 4.5% is held by the ten largest clones. Sequenced input: peripheral blood. The receptors were gathered from a man between 60 and 75 years old with acute or convalescent COVID-19.

The J gene is TRBJ1-4, the V gene TRBV5-1; 7 bases are shared with TRBD1. Per germline, CDR1 SGHRS and CDR2 YFSETQ. The CDR3 contains 15 residues. V lost 3 bases and J lost 1; bases outside the gene matches: 3. The CDR3 coding sequence is TGCGCCAGCAGCTCGGGGGACAGAACTAATGAAAAACTGTTTTTT. This gives the protein CASSSGDRTNEKLFF.

The V gene is TRBV27, the J gene TRBJ1-5, with D tentatively TRBD1 (6 bases). The CDR3 extends over 15 amino acids. V was shortened by 6 bases and J by 2 bases, with 14 bases between the two germline ends. The germline CDR1 and CDR2 sequences are MNHEY and SMNVEV (reference sequence). CDR3 sequence: CASSSGALGNQPQHF. The CDR3 DNA is TGTGCCAGCAGCTCAGGGGCCCTTGGCAATCAGCCCCAGCATTTT.

J is TRBJ2-3 and V is TRBV7-6, with D uncertain. Germline CDR1 and CDR2: SGHVS and FNYEAQ. V lost 0 bases and J 6 bases, leaving 16 bases between the germline ends. The CDR3 covers 16 residues. CDR3 DNA sequence: TGTGCCAGCAGCTTAGCAGACGGGTGGCTTGTGGATACGCAGTATTTT. Its translation is CASSLADGWLVDTQYF.

The chain has TRBV9 and TRBJ1-2, with D tentatively TRBD1 (6 bases). The CDR3 totals 13 residues. Looked up from germline, CDR1 is SGDLS and CDR2 is YYNGEE. Trimming took off 3 bases at V and 8 bases at J, with 14 bases between the two ends. DNA of the CDR3: TGTGCCAGCAGCGCCTCTCACAGGGACGGCTACACCTTC. It encodes CASSASHRDGYTF.

This clone was detected only once. The chain links TRBV18 to TRBJ1-4; D possibly corresponds to TRBD1 (5 bases). The length of the CDR3 is 15 residues. V was pared by 1 base and J by 3 bases, with 9 bases between. CDR1 is KGHSH, CDR2 LQKENI, per germline. The CDR3 nucleotides read TGTGCCAGCTCACCACAGGGGATTCCTAATGAAAAACTGTTTTTT. It yields the protein CASSPQGIPNEKLFF.

The chain employs TRBV2 and TRBJ2-3; D perhaps matches TRBD2 (5 bases). This CDR3 is built from 15 residues. The V end lost 3 bases, the J end lost 0 bases, and 10 bases lay between the germline ends. CDR1 SNHLY and CDR2 FYNNEI come from the germline V gene. The CDR3 DNA sequence: TGTGCCAGCAGTGAGGGGAGATCTAGCACAGATACGCAGTATTTT. As protein: CASSEGRSSTDTQYF.

The chain links TRBV4-2 to TRBJ2-5, with 8 positions matching TRBD1. V shed 1 base, J shed 9 bases, and the junction held 7 bases outside the gene matches. The CDR3 loop spans 14 amino acids. Germline CDR1 is LGHNA and CDR2 is YNFKEQ. CDR3 coding DNA: TGTGCCAGCAGCCAAGGGACAGGGAGTGTGTCCCAGTACTTC. Its protein is CASSQGTGSVSQYF.

Notes on this clone: The junction and the germline gene differ at one end; a read error may be behind it. The chain recombines TRBV7-7 with TRBJ2-7; TRBD2 aligns across 8 bases. The CDR3 sequence is 15 residues long. Germline V gene sequence: CDR1 SSHAT, CDR2 FNYEAQ (reference sequence). The CDR3 spells CASSLEAGDLYEQYF. In DNA form, the CDR3 reads TGTGCTAGCAGCTTAGAAGCGGGAGACCTCTACGAGCAGTACTTC.

This chain connects TRBV5-1 to TRBJ1-1; maybe TRBD1 (5 bases). The V and J ends lost 3 bases and 1 base respectively, with 10 bases between them. The V gene's germline CDR1 is SGHRS and CDR2 YFSETQ. There are 14 residues in the CDR3. CDR3: CASSSTQGNTEAFF. CDR3 bases: TGCGCCAGCAGCTCCACCCAGGGGAACACTGAAGCTTTCTTT.

This chain uses TRBV2 with TRBJ2-2, with D possibly TRBD1 on 6 matching bases. This CDR3 has 13 residues. Germline CDR1 SNHLY, CDR2 FYNNEI. Deletions cut 2 bases from V and 7 bases from J, with 8 bases between. CDR3 in DNA: TGTGCCAGCAGTGAAAGGACAGTCGGGGAGCTGTTTTTT. Protein sequence: CASSERTVGELFF.

This chain joins TRBV11-2 and TRBJ1-1; unclear D gene. Deletions cut 3 bases from V and 3 bases from J, with 8 bases between. Germline loops: CDR1 SGHAT, CDR2 FQNNGV. The CDR3 is made up of 13 amino acids. The DNA for the CDR3 is TGTGCCAGCAGCTTTGGAGGATACACTGAAGCTTTCTTT. It encodes CASSFGGYTEAFF.

In DNA form, the CDR3 reads TGTGCCAGCTCGCTCGAGACAGGGGGCCCAGATACGCAGTATTTT. It is translated as CASSLETGGPDTQYF. The rearrangement uses TRBV18 and TRBJ2-3, with 10 bases matching TRBD1. The germline V gene has CDR1 KGHSH and CDR2 LQKENI. After removal of 6 bases from V and 4 bases from J, the junction contained 7 bases not matched to a gene. The CDR3 is made up of 15 amino acids.

The chain couples TRBV27 to TRBJ2-7; TRBD2 matches at 14 bases. The CDR3 runs to 15 residues. Losses at the gene ends were 5 bases for V and 2 bases for J; bases not matched to a gene: 2. Germline V lookup: CDR1 MNHEY, CDR2 SMNVEV (reference sequence). In DNA, the CDR3 is TGTGCCAGCAGTAGGACTAGCGGGAGGACCTACGAGCAGTACTTC. Translating it yields CASSRTSGRTYEQYF.

This clone is categorized as large. CDR3 in amino acids: CASSQLGQGLYEQYF. CDR3 in DNA: TGTGCCAGCAGCCAACTGGGACAGGGGCTCTACGAGCAGTACTTC. This chain links TRBV27 with TRBJ2-7; 10 bases are shared with TRBD1. Trimming took 6 bases from V and 3 from J; bases not matched to a gene: 8. Germline V gene data show CDR1 as MNHEY and CDR2 as SMNVEV (reference sequence). The CDR3 has 15 residues.

This clone was seen just once. The J gene is TRBJ1-3, the V gene TRBV5-4, with TRBD1 matching over 8 bases. The CDR3 spans 16 residues. Germline-derived CDR1 and CDR2 are SGHNT and YYREEE (reference sequence). V gave up 4 bases and J gave up 0 bases; unmatched junction bases: 6. The CDR3 coding sequence is TGTGCCAGCAGCCCCGGACAGGGACGCTCTGGAAACACCATATATTTT. Translation gives CASSPGQGRSGNTIYF.

The chain couples TRBV5-1 to TRBJ2-7, with TRBD1 matching over 8 bases. Germline CDR1 SGHRS, CDR2 YFSETQ. The J segment lost 3 bases and the V segment lost 4 bases, leaving 9 bases of the junction unmatched. The CDR3 is 15 amino acids. As DNA, the CDR3 is TGCGCCAGCAGCATATCGCCGGGACAGGTCTACGAGCAGTACTTC. It translates to CASSISPGQVYEQYF.

This chain uses TRBV7-9 with TRBJ2-3; no firm D call. The CDR3 spans 16 residues. Germline values: CDR1 SEHNR, CDR2 FQNEAQ (reference sequence). V lost 2 bases, J lost 6 bases, and 18 bases lay in between. The CDR3 coding sequence is TGTGCCAGCAGCTTATCCCCCGCTACAAGCGCCGATACGCAGTATTTT. This translates into CASSLSPATSADTQYF. Full variable domain (remainder filled in from reference TRBV7-9 and TRBJ2-3): DTGVSQNPRHKITKRGQNVTFRCDPISEHNRLYWYRQTLGQGPEFLTYFQNEAQLEKSRLLSDRFSAERPKGSFSTLEIQRTEQGDSAMYLCASSLSPATSADTQYFGPGTRLTVL.

J is TRBJ1-4 and V is TRBV11-2; D possibly corresponds to TRBD1 (5 bases). CDR3 length equals 17 residues. Germline lookup yields CDR1 SGHAT and CDR2 FQNNGV. Trimming left V 4 bases short and J 0 bases short, with 15 bases between. The CDR3 reads CASSSYSQGPTNEKLFF. The CDR3 nucleotides are TGTGCCAGCAGCTCCTACTCCCAGGGTCCAACTAATGAAAAACTGTTTTTT.

This chain connects TRBV9 to TRBJ2-1, with D tentatively TRBD1 (6 bases). The CDR3 spans 14 residues. V lost 3 bases and J 5 bases, leaving 12 bases between the germline ends. Germline V lookup: CDR1 SGDLS, CDR2 YYNGEE. DNA for the CDR3: TGTGCCAGCAGCGAAGGACAGCTTAACAATGAGCAGTTCTTC. Residues: CASSEGQLNNEQFF.

The chain couples TRBV6-4 to TRBJ1-1; no reliable D call. Germline V CDR1 and CDR2: MRHNA, SNTAGT. The CDR3 is made up of 12 amino acids. The V end lost 2 bases, the J end lost 10 bases, and 11 bases lay between the germline ends. The CDR3 DNA sequence: TGTGCCAGCAGTGACGTCCCAGGAAGAGCTTTCTTT. Protein: CASSDVPGRAFF.

In its sample, this clone was seen a few times. This sequence joins TRBV7-8 and TRBJ1-2, with D perhaps TRBD1 (6 bases). The V end was cut by 1 base, the J end by 4 bases, with 10 bases between. Germline lookup yields CDR1 SGHVS and CDR2 FQNEAQ. The CDR3 spans 14 residues. The CDR3 region is CASSLDGQPYGYTF. The CDR3 DNA reads as TGTGCCAGCAGCTTAGACGGACAGCCCTATGGCTACACCTTC.

The chain employs TRBV5-1 and TRBJ2-7; D is uncertain. The V gene's germline CDR1 is SGHRS and CDR2 YFSETQ. V was trimmed by 2 bases and J by 6 bases, leaving 12 bases between them. The CDR3 length is 13 residues. The CDR3, as DNA: TGCGCCAGCAGCTTAGCCGAAAGTGGCGAGCAGTACTTC. Protein product: CASSLAESGEQYF. Using reference TRBV5-1 and TRBJ2-7 for the parts outside the CDR3, the full variable domain is KAGVTQTPRYLIKTRGQQVTLSCSPISGHRSVSWYQQTPGQGLQFLFEYFSETQRNKGNFPGRFSGRQFSNSRSEMNVSTLELGDSALYLCASSLAESGEQYFGPGTRLTVT.

V and J are TRBV11-2 and TRBJ2-7; 11 bases agree with TRBD2. Trimming at V came to 5 bases and at J to 7 bases, leaving 10 bases not matched to a gene. CDR3 length equals 15 residues. Germline lookup yields CDR1 SGHAT and CDR2 FQNNGV. The CDR3: CASSLAGGPRAEQYF. The CDR3 nucleotides are TGTGCCAGCAGCCTAGCGGGAGGCCCCCGGGCAGAGCAGTACTTC. Looking up the rest from reference TRBV11-2 and TRBJ2-7 gives the full variable domain: EAGVAQSPRYKIIEKRQSVAFWCNPISGHATLYWYQQILGQGPKLLIQFQNNGVVDDSQLPKDRFSAERLKGVDSTLKIQPAKLEDSAVYLCASSLAGGPRAEQYFGPGTRLTVT.

The gene calls are TRBV7-2 and TRBJ2-1; 9 nucleotides match TRBD2. The CDR3 consists of 15 residues. The V and J ends lost 5 bases and 8 bases, in that order; junction bases with no gene match: 10. Per germline, CDR1 SGHTA and CDR2 FQGNSA. CDR3 sequence: CASSLPGGRAYEQFF. CDR3 coding DNA: TGTGCCAGCAGCCTCCCGGGCGGGAGGGCCTATGAGCAGTTCTTC.

The DNA of the CDR3 is TGTGCCAGTAAAGTAACCGGTTCAGATACGCAGTATTTT. Protein sequence: CASKVTGSDTQYF. The chain recombines TRBV19 with TRBJ2-3; D not certain. V was clipped by 7 bases and J by 4 bases, with 12 bases between them. This CDR3 region has 13 residues. The germline V gene has CDR1 LNHDA and CDR2 SQIVND (reference sequence).

This clone was counted a few times. The genes are TRBV24-1 and TRBJ1-2, with 7 bases matching TRBD1. This CDR3 is 12 amino acids long. CDR1 KGHDR and CDR2 SFDVKD come from the germline V gene. J gave up 8 bases and V 4 bases, and 3 bases lay outside the gene matches. CDR3 in amino acids: CATSDPGGGYTF. The CDR3 region has the DNA TGTGCCACCAGTGACCCAGGGGGGGGCTACACCTTC.

J is TRBJ1-5 and V is TRBV5-8; 7 bases agree with TRBD1. Trimming at V came to 3 bases and at J to 4 bases, leaving 13 bases not matched to a gene. The CDR3 is made up of 17 amino acids. Germline V lookup: CDR1 SGHTS, CDR2 YDEGEE. The CDR3 region has the DNA TGTGCCAGCAGCTACGGACAGGTCGACCTAGGGAATCAGCCCCAGCATTTT. It codes for CASSYGQVDLGNQPQHF.